Listed here are 13 T cell receptor beta chains from one sample, sequenced in a study of control samples from healthy donors and cancer patients. Sequenced by immunoSEQ multiplex PCR; TCRdb stores in-frame clones only, minus some. The sample comprises 150,000 to 200,000 clones, about nine tenths of which are singletons, and around 2% rests with the top ten. The sample comprised blood. These receptors were collected from a woman aged 40 to 50 in good health.

The sample holds one count of this clone. V is TRBV7-2 and J is TRBJ2-7; D is possibly TRBD1 or TRBD2 (6 bases each). Per the germline V gene, CDR1 is SGHTA and CDR2 is FQGNSA. The CDR3 extends over 17 amino acids. The V end lost 0 bases, the J end lost 0 bases, and 15 bases lay between the germline ends. The chain's CDR3 is CASSLAPPGASSYEQYF. The CDR3 DNA is TGTGCCAGCAGCTTAGCCCCGCCGGGGGCCAGCTCCTACGAGCAGTACTTC.

The chain carries TRBV7-6 and TRBJ2-1; TRBD2 matches at 13 bases. V shed 4 bases, J shed 7 bases, and the junction held 7 bases outside the gene matches. The germline V gene encodes CDR1 SGHVS and CDR2 FNYEAQ. The CDR3 runs to 16 residues. CDR3 sequence reads: CASSSELAGGQNEQFF. The CDR3 DNA is TGTGCCAGCAGCTCAGAACTAGCGGGGGGGCAAAATGAGCAGTTCTTC.

Here the CDR3 DNA reads TGTGCCAGCAGCCGGACAGGGGCTAATGAAAAACTGTTTTTT. It encodes CASSRTGANEKLFF. The rearrangement links TRBV7-9 to TRBJ1-4, with 9 bases aligning to TRBD1. The CDR3 consists of 14 residues. Germline CDR1 is SEHNR and CDR2 is FQNEAQ (reference sequence). The ends lost 5 bases at V and 3 bases at J; junction bases unmatched: 1.

This sequence joins TRBV28 and TRBJ1-2, with D tentatively TRBD1 (5 bases). The CDR3 runs 16 residues. Germline values: CDR1 MDHEN, CDR2 SYDVKM. V lost 5 bases and J lost 4, with 20 bases in between. DNA for the CDR3: TGTGCCAGCAGTCCAAGGACACTTATATCCGTCTATGGCTACACCTTC. It translates to CASSPRTLISVYGYTF.

This chain connects TRBV6-1 to TRBJ2-3; no firm D call. The CDR3 runs to 14 residues. Germline values: CDR1 MNHNS, CDR2 SASEGT. V was cut by 2 bases and J by 1 base, with 7 bases left in between. The CDR3 coding sequence is TGTGCCAGCAGTGAACTTCGCCGCACAGATACGCAGTATTTT. Translated, it gives CASSELRRTDTQYF.

This clone was detected a few times. Other nucleotide sequences from this sample produce the same CDR3. V and J are TRBV3-1 (or the pseudogene TRBV3-2) and TRBJ2-2; TRBD1 matches at 9 bases. This CDR3 has 15 residues. The V segment lost 2 bases and the J segment 3 bases; nucleotides outside the gene matches: 1. Germline loops: CDR1 LGHDT, CDR2 YNNKEL (reference sequence). The CDR3 nucleotides are TGTGCCAGCAGCCAAAGGGACAGGGACACCGGGGAGCTGTTTTTT. As protein: CASSQRDRDTGELFF.

The V call is TRBV19, the J call TRBJ1-1; unclear D gene. Germline V CDR1 and CDR2: LNHDA, SQIVND (reference sequence). V gave up 8 bases and J gave up 1 base, with 8 bases separating them. CDR3 length: 12 residues. CDR3 region: CASSGRNTEAFF. As DNA, the CDR3 is TGTGCCAGTTCCGGGAGGAACACTGAAGCTTTCTTT.

The CDR3, as DNA: TGTGCCAGCAGTCCTGGGACAGGGGATTCACCCCTCCACTTT. Protein: CASSPGTGDSPLHF. The J gene is TRBJ1-6, the V gene TRBV27; the match to TRBD1 covers 10 bases. J lost 8 bases, V lost 5 bases, and 3 bases had no gene match. Germline CDR1 is MNHEY and CDR2 is SMNVEV (reference sequence). The CDR3 sequence is 14 residues long.

The chain combines TRBV5-1 with TRBJ2-5; 10 bases are a match to TRBD2. V shed 2 bases, J shed 2 bases, and the junction held 3 bases outside the gene matches. This CDR3 is 15 amino acids long. In germline, CDR1 is SGHRS, CDR2 YFSETQ. Written as DNA, the CDR3 is TGCGCCAGCAGCTTTAGCGGGGGGCGGCAAGAGACCCAGTACTTC. Translating it yields CASSFSGGRQETQYF.

In this sample, this clone turned up once. The chain is built from TRBV5-5 and TRBJ1-5, with 8 bases fitting TRBD1. With V trimmed by 4 bases and J by 0 bases, 3 bases remained unmatched. The CDR3 is 15 residues long. CDR1 is SGHKS and CDR2 is YYEKEE in the germline V gene (reference sequence). The CDR3 DNA sequence: TGTGCCAGCAGCCCGACAGGGGATAGCAATCAGCCCCAGCATTTT. Translated: CASSPTGDSNQPQHF.

The chain uses TRBV9 and TRBJ2-1; 10 bases align to TRBD2. CDR1 is SGDLS, CDR2 YYNGEE, per germline. V gave up 4 bases and J gave up 3 bases; unmatched junction bases: 1. This CDR3 is 14 amino acids long. CDR3 sequence (DNA): TGTGCCAGCAGCCCTAGCGGGGGCTACAATGAGCAGTTCTTC. Translation gives CASSPSGGYNEQFF.

The chain uses TRBV11-2 and TRBJ1-4; 9 bases line up with TRBD1. CDR3 length equals 15 residues. The germline V gene has CDR1 SGHAT and CDR2 FQNNGV. Trimming at V came to 5 bases and at J to 8 bases, leaving 9 bases not matched to a gene. CDR3 bases: TGTGCCAGCAGCGACCGGGGACAGGGACGGGAAAAACTGTTTTTT. Translated: CASSDRGQGREKLFF.

This chain links TRBV13 with TRBJ1-2; 9 nucleotides agree with TRBD1. V was clipped by 4 bases and J by 2 bases; unmatched bases: 11. CDR1 is PRHDT, CDR2 FYEKMQ, per germline (reference sequence). This CDR3 comprises 17 residues. The CDR3, as DNA: TGTGCCAGCAGCTCTAACATTGGGACAGGGCCGAACTATGGCTACACCTTC. Its protein is CASSSNIGTGPNYGYTF. The full variable domain, in which reference TRBV13 and TRBJ1-2 provide the parts outside the CDR3, is AAGVIQSPRHLIKEKRETATLKCYPIPRHDTVYWYQQGPGQDPQFLISFYEKMQSDKGSIPDRFSAQQFSDYHSELNMSSLELGDSALYFCASSSNIGTGPNYGYTFGSGTRLTVV.